This T cell receptor beta chain was recovered during a study of T cells in Graves' hyperthyroidism and ophthalmopathy. For the study at large: The initial diagnosis was the point when peripheral blood was collected, ahead of any treatment.

With duration under 3 months, ophthalmopathy was active: Clinical Activity Score at least 3, NOSPECS at least 4. Pregnant or lactating patients were excluded, as were those with uncontrolled infection or other autoimmune disease. Fresh 10 ml peripheral blood yielded PBMCs. The TCR beta CDR3 regions underwent amplification using RNA transcripts as the source. Primed by the HTBI set, a first-round RT-PCR was run on the TCR CDR3. TCRdb fed the multiplex PCR reads into MiXCR, producing one record per CDR3 protein. The sample has approximately 30,000 distinct CDR3 sequences; 40% to 65% are singletons. V dropped 0 bases and J dropped 0 bases, with 10 bases sitting between them. Germline loops: CDR1 SGHNT, CDR2 YYREEE (reference sequence). The CDR3 consists of 16 residues.

The chain couples TRBV5-4 to TRBJ2-1; D possibly corresponds to TRBD1 (6 bases). The TCR originated in a woman aged 40 to 50 with Graves' ophthalmopathy. Material: blood. The CDR3 spells CASSLEQGSSYNEQFF. The CDR3 coding sequence is TGTGCCAGCAGCTTGGAGCAGGGGAGCTCCTACAATGAGCAGTTCTTC.